This T cell receptor (beta chain) was captured in a study of blood T cell repertoires in COVID-19 (dated by TCRdb to about 2020). In the study overall: Collaborator samples came from the United States, Italy and Spain and covered acute and convalescent phases of COVID-19. Subjects who had been exposed to COVID-19, were actively infected with it, or had recovered from it provided the deeply sampled blood TCRbeta repertoires that made up the dataset. The repertoires were released in a freely available public database meant as a resource for research on the immune response to SARS-CoV-2. A de-identified subject ID, COVID-19 status, age in years and sex were almost always included in the sample metadata. HLA class I and class II types, where available, came from metadata supplied by the sample provider rather than from assay-based typing. The material from the prospective study consisted of cDNA or gDNA derived from T cells, B-cell-depleted T cells, or PBMCs. The samples were drawn from the first 160 participants of the ongoing ImmuneRACE study and from some 1,300 subjects provided by 6 global collaborators.

The CDR3, from cysteine to phenylalanine, totals 15 residues. The DNA shown is the 45-base CDR3, in frame from base 1. The germline V gene encodes CDR1 LNHDA and CDR2 SQIVND (reference sequence). Trimming costs V 5 bases and J 1 base, and their ends lie 12 bases apart. For this clone: No cognate antigen has been identified for it. No base quality information exists; no much larger clone differs at one position.

Participants in the prospective study were aged about 18 to 100 years, lived in about two dozen United States geographic areas, and enrolled through a virtual design. Cohort assignment in the prospective study relied on participant-reported clinical history from a screening survey and a study questionnaire. Recovered participants in ImmuneRACE Cohort 3 were defined as having two consecutive negative NP/OP PCR tests, clearance from a healthcare professional, or resolution of symptoms. In the prospective study, mobile phlebotomists collected whole blood, serum and a nasopharyngeal or oropharyngeal swab from each participant. Additional blood draws and questionnaires over an approximately two-month period could optionally be provided by prospective study participants. Before DNA extraction, blood samples from the prospective study were shipped at room temperature or frozen. TCRbeta CDR3 regions were amplified from genomic DNA by means of the immunoSEQ Assay, a bias-controlled multiplex PCR. Under the source paper's analysis protocol: The number of nucleated cells in each sample was estimated from the amplification of reference gene primers within the assay. Sequence reads were collapsed and filtered to measure the absolute abundance of every unique TCRbeta CDR3 rearrangement. For each sample, productive Simpson clonality was calculated as the square root of Simpson's diversity index across productive rearrangements. As stored in TCRdb, this immuneACCESS dataset retains in-frame rearrangements with V and J assigned. A fraction of the clones does not appear; measured against another copy, unresolved V genes explain less than half of the discrepancy, and the remainder lacks a known reason. For V, J and clone size, that table is used; D and trimming come from the DNA. For this sample there are approximately 350,000 clones; 75% to 90% appear just once. Less than 1.2% of the sample rests with the top ten.

The investigation overall reported the following: The amount of clinical and demographic metadata varied by source and participant and was provided uncurated.

The material sequenced was PBMCs or T cells enriched from blood (not recorded which). This receptor chain uses TRBV19 and TRBJ1-5, with the D gene not clear enough to name. The clonotype comes from a young man who had recovered from COVID-19. The bases are TGTGCCAGTAGTCCTAGATTCATCAGCAATCAGCCCCAGCATTTT. The resulting protein is CASSPRFISNQPQHF.